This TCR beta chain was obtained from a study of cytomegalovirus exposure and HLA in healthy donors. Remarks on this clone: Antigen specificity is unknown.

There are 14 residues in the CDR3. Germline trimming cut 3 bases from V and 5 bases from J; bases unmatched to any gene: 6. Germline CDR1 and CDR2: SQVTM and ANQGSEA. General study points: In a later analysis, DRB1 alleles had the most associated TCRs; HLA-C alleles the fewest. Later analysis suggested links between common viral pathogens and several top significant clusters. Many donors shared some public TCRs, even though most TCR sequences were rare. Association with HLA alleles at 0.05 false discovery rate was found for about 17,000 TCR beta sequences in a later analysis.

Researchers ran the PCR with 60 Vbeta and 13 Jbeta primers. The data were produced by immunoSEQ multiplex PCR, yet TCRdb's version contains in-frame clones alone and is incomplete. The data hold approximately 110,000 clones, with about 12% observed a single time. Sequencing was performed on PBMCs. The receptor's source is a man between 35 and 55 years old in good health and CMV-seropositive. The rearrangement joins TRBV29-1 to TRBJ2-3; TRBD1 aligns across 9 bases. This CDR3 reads CSVDKGQGIDTQYF. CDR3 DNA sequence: TGCAGCGTTGATAAGGGACAGGGCATAGATACGCAGTATTTT.